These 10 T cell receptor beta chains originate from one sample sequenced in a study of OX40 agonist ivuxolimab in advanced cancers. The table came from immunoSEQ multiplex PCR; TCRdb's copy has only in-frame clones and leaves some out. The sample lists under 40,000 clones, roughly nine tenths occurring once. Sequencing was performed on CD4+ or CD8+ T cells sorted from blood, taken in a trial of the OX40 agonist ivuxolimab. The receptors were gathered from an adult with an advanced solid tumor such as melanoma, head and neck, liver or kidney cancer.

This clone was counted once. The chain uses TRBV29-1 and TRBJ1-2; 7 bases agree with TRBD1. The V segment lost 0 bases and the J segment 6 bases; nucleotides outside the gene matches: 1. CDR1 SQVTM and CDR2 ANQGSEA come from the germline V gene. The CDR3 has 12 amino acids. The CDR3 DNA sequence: TGCAGCGTTGAAGAGACAGGGCATGGCTACACCTTC. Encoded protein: CSVEETGHGYTF.

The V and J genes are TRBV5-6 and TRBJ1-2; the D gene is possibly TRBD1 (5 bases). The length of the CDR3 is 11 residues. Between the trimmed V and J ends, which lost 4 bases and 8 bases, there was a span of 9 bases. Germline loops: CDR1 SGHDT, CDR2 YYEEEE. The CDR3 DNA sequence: TGTGCCAGCAGCAGCGGGGGAGGCTACACCTTC. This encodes CASSSGGGYTF.

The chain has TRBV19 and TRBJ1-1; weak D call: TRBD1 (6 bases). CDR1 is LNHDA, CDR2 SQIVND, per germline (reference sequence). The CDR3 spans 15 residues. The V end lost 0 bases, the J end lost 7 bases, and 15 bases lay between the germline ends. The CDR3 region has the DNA TGTGCCAGTAGTATAGACCCCAAGGGACACTATGAAGCTTTCTTT. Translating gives CASSIDPKGHYEAFF.

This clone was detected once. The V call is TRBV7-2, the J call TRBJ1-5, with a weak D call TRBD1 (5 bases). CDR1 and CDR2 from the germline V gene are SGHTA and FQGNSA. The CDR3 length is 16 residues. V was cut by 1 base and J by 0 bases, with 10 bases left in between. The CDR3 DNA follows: TGTGCCAGCAGCTTAGGGCAGGGATATAGCAATCAGCCCCAGCATTTT. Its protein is CASSLGQGYSNQPQHF.

CDR3 loop: CASSLGPGARSNQPQHF. CDR3 DNA sequence: TGCGCCAGCAGCTTGGGCCCGGGGGCGAGGAGCAATCAGCCCCAGCATTTT. V gene TRBV5-1 combines with J gene TRBJ1-5; D may be TRBD1 (6 bases). V was clipped by 0 bases and J by 1 base, with 14 bases between them. The CDR3 is 17 amino acids. Germline CDR1 and CDR2: SGHRS and YFSETQ.

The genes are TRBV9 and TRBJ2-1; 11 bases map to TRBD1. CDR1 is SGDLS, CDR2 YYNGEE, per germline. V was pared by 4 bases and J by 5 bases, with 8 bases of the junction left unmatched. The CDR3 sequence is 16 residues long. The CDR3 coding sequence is TGTGCCAGCAGCCCCCGGGACAGGGGGAACCACAATGAGCAGTTCTTC. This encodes CASSPRDRGNHNEQFF.

CDR3: CASIGAVITGELFF. The CDR3 region has the DNA TGTGCCAGTATTGGTGCAGTAATCACCGGGGAGCTGTTTTTT. The chain combines TRBV19 with TRBJ2-2, with D unresolved. CDR3 length: 14 amino acids. Looked up from germline, CDR1 is LNHDA and CDR2 is SQIVND (reference sequence). V lost 7 bases, J lost 4 bases, and 13 bases lay in between.

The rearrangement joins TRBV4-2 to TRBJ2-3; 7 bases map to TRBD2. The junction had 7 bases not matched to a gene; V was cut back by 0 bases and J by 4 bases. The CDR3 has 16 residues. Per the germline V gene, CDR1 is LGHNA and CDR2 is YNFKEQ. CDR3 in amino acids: CASSQDLGSGPDTQYF. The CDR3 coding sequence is TGTGCCAGCAGCCAAGATCTGGGTAGCGGGCCAGATACGCAGTATTTT.

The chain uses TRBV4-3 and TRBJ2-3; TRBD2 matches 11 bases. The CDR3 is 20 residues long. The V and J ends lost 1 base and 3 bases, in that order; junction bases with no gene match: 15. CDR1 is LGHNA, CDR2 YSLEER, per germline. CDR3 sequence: CASSQVYRGYSGGDTDTQYF. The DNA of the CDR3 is TGCGCCAGCAGCCAAGTTTACAGGGGATATAGCGGGGGGGATACAGATACGCAGTATTTT.

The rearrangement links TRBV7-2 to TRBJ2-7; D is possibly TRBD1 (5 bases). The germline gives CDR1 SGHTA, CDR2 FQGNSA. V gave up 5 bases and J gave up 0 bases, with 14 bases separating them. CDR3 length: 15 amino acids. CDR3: CASSRSDRSSYEQYF. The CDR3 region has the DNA TGTGCCAGCAGCCGTTCCGACAGAAGCTCCTACGAGCAGTACTTC.